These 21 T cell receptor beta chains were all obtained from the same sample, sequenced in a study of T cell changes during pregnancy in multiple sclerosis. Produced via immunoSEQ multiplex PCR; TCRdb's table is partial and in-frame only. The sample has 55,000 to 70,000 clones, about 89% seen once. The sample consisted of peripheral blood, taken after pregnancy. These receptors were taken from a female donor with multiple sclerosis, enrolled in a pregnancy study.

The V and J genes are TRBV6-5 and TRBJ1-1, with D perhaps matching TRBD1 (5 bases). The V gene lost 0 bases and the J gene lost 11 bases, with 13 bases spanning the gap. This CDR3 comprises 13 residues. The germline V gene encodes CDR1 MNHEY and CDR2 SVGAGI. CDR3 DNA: TGTGCCAGCAGTTACTCGGGGGGGTTAGGGGCTTTCTTT. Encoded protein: CASSYSGGLGAFF.

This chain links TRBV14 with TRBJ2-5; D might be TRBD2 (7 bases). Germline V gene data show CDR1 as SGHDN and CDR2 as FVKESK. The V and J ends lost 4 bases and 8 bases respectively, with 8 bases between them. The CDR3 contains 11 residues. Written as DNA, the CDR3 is TGTGCCAGCAGCCGGGGGGGCACCCAGTACTTC. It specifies CASSRGGTQYF.

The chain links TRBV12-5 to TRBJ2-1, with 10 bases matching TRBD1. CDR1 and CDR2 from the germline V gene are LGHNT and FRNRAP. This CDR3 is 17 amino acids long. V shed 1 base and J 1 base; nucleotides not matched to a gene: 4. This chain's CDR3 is CASGLGRQGASYNEQFF. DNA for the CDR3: TGTGCTAGTGGTTTGGGCCGACAGGGGGCTTCCTACAATGAGCAGTTCTTC.

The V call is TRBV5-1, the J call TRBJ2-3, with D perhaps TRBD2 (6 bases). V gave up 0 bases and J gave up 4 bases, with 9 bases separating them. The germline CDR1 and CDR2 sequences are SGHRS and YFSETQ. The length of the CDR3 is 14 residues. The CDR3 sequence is CASSLELASDTQYF. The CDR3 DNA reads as TGCGCCAGCAGCTTGGAACTAGCTTCAGATACGCAGTATTTT.

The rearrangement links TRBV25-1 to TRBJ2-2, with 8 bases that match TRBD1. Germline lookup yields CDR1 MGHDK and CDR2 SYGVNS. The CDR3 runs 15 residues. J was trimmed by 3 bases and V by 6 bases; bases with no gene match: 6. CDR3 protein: CASSPGQAYTGELFF. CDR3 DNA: TGTGCCAGCAGCCCGGGACAGGCGTACACCGGGGAGCTGTTTTTT. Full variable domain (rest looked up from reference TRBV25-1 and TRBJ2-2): EADIYQTPRYLVIGTGKKITLECSQTMGHDKMYWYQQDPGMELHLIHYSYGVNSTEKGDLSSESTVSRIRTEHFPLTLESARPSHTSQYLCASSPGQAYTGELFFGEGSRLTVL.

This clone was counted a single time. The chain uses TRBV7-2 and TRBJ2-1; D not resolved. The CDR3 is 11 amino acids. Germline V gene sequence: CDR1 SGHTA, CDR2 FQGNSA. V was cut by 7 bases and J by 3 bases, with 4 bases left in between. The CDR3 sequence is CASTRYNEQFF. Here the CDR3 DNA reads TGTGCCAGCACCCGCTACAATGAGCAGTTCTTC. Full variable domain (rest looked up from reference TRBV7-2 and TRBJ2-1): GAGVSQSPSNKVTEKGKDVELRCDPISGHTALYWYRQSLGQGLEFLIYFQGNSAPDKSGLPSDRFSAERTGGSVSTLTIQRTQQEDSAVYLCASTRYNEQFFGPGTRLTVL.

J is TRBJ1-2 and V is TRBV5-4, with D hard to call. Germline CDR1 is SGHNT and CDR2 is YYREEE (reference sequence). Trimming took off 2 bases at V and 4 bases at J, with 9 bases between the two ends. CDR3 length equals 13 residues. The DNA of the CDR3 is TGTGCCAGCAGCTTTTCCGGGAGCTATGGCTACACCTTC. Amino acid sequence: CASSFSGSYGYTF.

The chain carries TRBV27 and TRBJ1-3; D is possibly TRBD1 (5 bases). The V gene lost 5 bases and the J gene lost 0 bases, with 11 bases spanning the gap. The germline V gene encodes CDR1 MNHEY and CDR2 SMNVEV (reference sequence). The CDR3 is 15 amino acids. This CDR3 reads CASSPTAFSGNTIYF. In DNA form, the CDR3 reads TGTGCCAGCAGTCCGACAGCTTTCTCTGGAAACACCATATATTTT.

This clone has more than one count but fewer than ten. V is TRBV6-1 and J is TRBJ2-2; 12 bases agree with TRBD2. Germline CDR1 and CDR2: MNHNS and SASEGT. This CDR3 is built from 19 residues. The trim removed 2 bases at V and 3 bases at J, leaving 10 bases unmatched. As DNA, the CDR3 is TGTGCCAGCAGTGAATTGGCGGGACTAGCGGGCTCTCACACCGGGGAGCTGTTTTTT. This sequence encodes CASSELAGLAGSHTGELFF.

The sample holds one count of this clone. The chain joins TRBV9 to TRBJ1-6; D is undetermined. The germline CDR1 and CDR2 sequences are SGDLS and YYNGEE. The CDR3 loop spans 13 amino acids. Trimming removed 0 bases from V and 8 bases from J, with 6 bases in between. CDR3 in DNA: TGTGCCAGCAGCGTAGGCCCGGATTCACCCCTCCACTTT. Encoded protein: CASSVGPDSPLHF.

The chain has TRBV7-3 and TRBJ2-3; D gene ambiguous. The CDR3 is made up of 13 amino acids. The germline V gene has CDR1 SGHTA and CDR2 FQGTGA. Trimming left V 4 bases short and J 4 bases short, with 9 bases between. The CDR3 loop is CASSSESADTQYF. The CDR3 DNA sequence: TGTGCCAGCAGCTCGGAAAGCGCAGATACGCAGTATTTT.

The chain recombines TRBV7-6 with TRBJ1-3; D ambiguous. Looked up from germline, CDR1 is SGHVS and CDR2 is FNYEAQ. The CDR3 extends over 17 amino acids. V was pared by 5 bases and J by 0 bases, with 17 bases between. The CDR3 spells CASSQYAGISSGNTIYF. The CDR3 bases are TGTGCCAGCAGCCAGTACGCGGGGATTAGCTCTGGAAACACCATATATTTT.

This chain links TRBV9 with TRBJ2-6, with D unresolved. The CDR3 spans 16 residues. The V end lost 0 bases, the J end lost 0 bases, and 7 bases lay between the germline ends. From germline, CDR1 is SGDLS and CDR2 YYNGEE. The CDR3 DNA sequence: TGTGCCAGCAGCGTAGACCGGAGCTCTGGGGCCAACGTCCTGACTTTC. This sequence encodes CASSVDRSSGANVLTF.

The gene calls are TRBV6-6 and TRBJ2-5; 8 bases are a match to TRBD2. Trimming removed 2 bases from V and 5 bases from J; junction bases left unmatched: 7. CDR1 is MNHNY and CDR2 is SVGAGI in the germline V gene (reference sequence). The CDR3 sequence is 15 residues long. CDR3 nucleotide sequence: TGTGCCAGCAGTTACCACCCTTCTAGCGGGGAGACCCAGTACTTC. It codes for CASSYHPSSGETQYF.

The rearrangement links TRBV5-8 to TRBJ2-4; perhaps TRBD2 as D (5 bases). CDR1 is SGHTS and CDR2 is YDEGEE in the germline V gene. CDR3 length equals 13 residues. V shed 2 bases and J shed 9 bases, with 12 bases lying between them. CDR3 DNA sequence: TGTGCCAGCAGCTTAATCTCCCGGGGCATTCAGTACTTC. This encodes CASSLISRGIQYF.

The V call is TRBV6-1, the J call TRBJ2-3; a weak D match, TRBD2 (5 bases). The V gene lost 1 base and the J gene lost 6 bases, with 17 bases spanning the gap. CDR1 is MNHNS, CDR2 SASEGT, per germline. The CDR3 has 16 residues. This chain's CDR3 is CASSEVGASPSDTQYF. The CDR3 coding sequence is TGTGCCAGCAGTGAAGTGGGCGCTAGCCCGTCGGATACGCAGTATTTT.

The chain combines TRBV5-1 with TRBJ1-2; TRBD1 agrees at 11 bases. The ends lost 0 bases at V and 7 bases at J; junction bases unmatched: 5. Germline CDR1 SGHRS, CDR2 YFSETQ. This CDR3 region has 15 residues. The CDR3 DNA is TGCGCCAGCAGCTTGGGGGACAGGGGGACTAGTGGCTACACCTTC. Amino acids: CASSLGDRGTSGYTF.

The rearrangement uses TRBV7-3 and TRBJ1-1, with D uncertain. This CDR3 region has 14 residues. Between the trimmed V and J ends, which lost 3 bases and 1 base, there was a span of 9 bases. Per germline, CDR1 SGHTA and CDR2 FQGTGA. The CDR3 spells CASSLGGRNTEAFF. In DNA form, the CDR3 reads TGTGCCAGCAGCTTGGGAGGGAGGAACACTGAAGCTTTCTTT.

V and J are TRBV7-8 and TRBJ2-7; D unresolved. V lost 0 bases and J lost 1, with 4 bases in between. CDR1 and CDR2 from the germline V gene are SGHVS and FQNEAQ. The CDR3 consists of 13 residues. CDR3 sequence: CASSLARSYEQYF. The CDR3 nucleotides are TGTGCCAGCAGCTTAGCGCGGTCCTACGAGCAGTACTTC.

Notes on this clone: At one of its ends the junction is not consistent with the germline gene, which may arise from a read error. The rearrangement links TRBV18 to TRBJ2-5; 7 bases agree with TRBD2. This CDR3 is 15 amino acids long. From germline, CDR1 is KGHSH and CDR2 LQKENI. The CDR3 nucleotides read TGTGTCAGCTCACCAAGGGAGGGAACGTCAGAGACCCAGTACTTC. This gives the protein CVSSPREGTSETQYF.

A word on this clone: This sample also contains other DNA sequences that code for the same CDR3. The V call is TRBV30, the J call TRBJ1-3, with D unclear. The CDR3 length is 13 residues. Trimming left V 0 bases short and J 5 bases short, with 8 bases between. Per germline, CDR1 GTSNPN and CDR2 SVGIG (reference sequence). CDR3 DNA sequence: TGTGCCTGGAGTGTCTCGGGAAGAAACACCATATATTTT. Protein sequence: CAWSVSGRNTIYF.